Listed here is a single TCR beta chain. Its target antigen remains unknown. Base qualities are not at hand, and no much larger clone is one base apart. These data are taken from a study of T cell changes during pregnancy in multiple sclerosis (dated by TCRdb to 2018 to 2020). For the wider study: The study examined how the T cell repertoire changed over the course of pregnancy in women with multiple sclerosis.

The library was prepared using the immunoSEQ multiplex PCR assay. What TCRdb holds here is the immuneACCESS table cut down to in-frame rearrangements. Part of the clones is not present; checked against another copy, under half of the missing clones reflect an unresolved V gene, and the others are unexplained. Across this sample there are 58,000 or so clones, with around nine tenths seen only once. The ten largest clones take up 0.35% to 0.45% of the sample. The CDR3 runs 15 residues from the cysteine to the phenylalanine. The only DNA kept is the CDR3, 45 bases in frame from the first base. CDR1 and CDR2, looked up from the germline V gene, are SGHAT and FQNNGV. Trimming leaves V shorter by 5 bases and J shorter by 5 bases, with the junction holding 9 bases beyond the gene matches.

The sequence was obtained from a female donor with multiple sclerosis, enrolled in a pregnancy study. Sequencing was performed on CD4+ T cells from peripheral blood mononuclear cells, taken in the third trimester of pregnancy. This receptor chain uses TRBV11-2 and TRBJ2-3; 8 nucleotides in the junction match TRBD1. The CDR3 reads as follows: CASSSYRGKGDTQYF. Here is the DNA: TGTGCCAGCAGCAGTTACAGGGGGAAGGGAGATACGCAGTATTTT.